The entry below describes one TCR beta chain. Its antigen is currently unknown. Some clones are missing from TCRdb's copy, which holds only in-frame ones; the method was immunoSEQ multiplex PCR. The sample contains approximately 48,000 clones, approximately 87% of which appear only once. These data come from a study of OX40 agonist ivuxolimab in advanced cancers. Study overall: Patients assigned to dose escalation were diagnosed with hepatocellular carcinoma, melanoma, renal cell or head and neck cancer. Study-wide results and caveats: With doses of 0.1-3.0 mg/kg, partial responders showed among the lowest clonal expansion.

Germline trimming cut 0 bases from V and 5 bases from J; bases unmatched to any gene: 11. There are 18 residues in the CDR3. CDR1 LNHNV and CDR2 YYDKDF come from the germline V gene (reference sequence). Excluded were patients having autoimmune disease history or systemic immunosuppression. At baseline, cycle 4 day 1, and cycle 7 day 1, blood was sampled. Sample: CD4+ or CD8+ T cells sorted from blood, taken in a trial of the OX40 agonist ivuxolimab. The V gene is TRBV15, the J gene TRBJ1-5, with 9 bases lining up with TRBD1. The origin of this receptor is an adult with an advanced solid tumor such as melanoma, head and neck, liver or kidney cancer. CDR3 residues: CATSRDLVTGGSDQPQHF. In nucleotides, the CDR3 is TGTGCCACCAGCAGAGATTTAGTGACAGGGGGTTCGGATCAGCCCCAGCATTTT.